The 27 T cell receptor beta chains listed next were all sequenced from one sample in a study of CD8+ T cells in alopecia areata. cDNA prepared by RNA extraction and subsequent reverse transcription served as the template for sequencing. Here immunoSEQ multiplex PCR was the method, and the copy in TCRdb shows in-frame clones only, minus some. The sample consists of around 300,000 clones, 45% to 70% of them appearing once. This sample's treatment: oral pan-JAK inhibitor, 5-10 mg twice daily. The specimen comprised CD4+ T cells sorted from blood, sampled at week 52, from a patient treated with tofacitinib. The receptors derive from a human donor with alopecia areata.

The chain recombines TRBV18 with TRBJ2-7, with 7 bases fitting TRBD1. Germline lookup yields CDR1 KGHSH and CDR2 LQKENI. This CDR3 is built from 16 residues. After removal of 5 bases from V and 0 bases from J, the junction contained 10 bases not matched to a gene. The CDR3 sequence is CASSVSGTASSYEQYF. The CDR3 DNA sequence: TGTGCCAGCTCAGTCTCCGGGACAGCGAGCTCCTACGAGCAGTACTTC.

V usage is TRBV29-1 and J usage is TRBJ2-1; the match to TRBD2 covers 9 bases. This CDR3 spans 16 amino acids. CDR1 SQVTM and CDR2 ANQGSEA come from the germline V gene. Losses at the gene ends were 7 bases for V and 0 bases for J; bases not matched to a gene: 10. The CDR3 spells CSAKGSGGDSYNEQFF. Written as DNA, the CDR3 is TGCAGCGCCAAAGGTAGCGGGGGTGACTCCTACAATGAGCAGTTCTTC.

J is TRBJ2-1 and V is TRBV15, with 12 bases matching TRBD2. The ends lost 0 bases at V and 12 bases at J; junction bases unmatched: 6. CDR3 length equals 15 residues. The germline gives CDR1 LNHNV, CDR2 YYDKDF (reference sequence). CDR3 sequence (DNA): TGTGCCACCAGCAGAGATTGGACTAGCGGGGTCTCGCAGTTCTTC. This encodes CATSRDWTSGVSQFF.

This clone was detected only a few times. The V gene is TRBV6-6, the J gene TRBJ1-1; 7 bases match TRBD1. Germline CDR1 is MNHNY and CDR2 is SVGAGI (reference sequence). This CDR3 has 14 amino acids. The V and J ends lost 4 bases and 5 bases, in that order; junction bases with no gene match: 7. In nucleotides, the CDR3 is TGTGCCAGCAGTTCACAGGGGATCGGTACTGAAGCTTTCTTT. It specifies CASSSQGIGTEAFF.

This clone appeared a single time. J is TRBJ2-7 and V is TRBV7-8; TRBD1 agrees at 10 bases. This CDR3 is built from 14 residues. Germline V lookup: CDR1 SGHVS, CDR2 FQNEAQ. The V gene end was trimmed by 5 bases and the J gene end by 6 bases; junction bases not matched to a gene: 7. CDR3 nucleotides: TGTGCCAGCAGCCATGACAGGGGGCCCTCCGAGCAGTACTTC. Protein product: CASSHDRGPSEQYF.

This chain connects TRBV7-2 to TRBJ1-4; 9 bases fit TRBD1. This CDR3 spans 15 amino acids. CDR1 is SGHTA, CDR2 FQGNSA, per germline. The junction had 2 bases not matched to a gene; V was cut back by 5 bases and J by 1 base. The CDR3 here is CASSQTGGTNEKLFF. CDR3 DNA: TGTGCCAGCAGCCAGACAGGGGGAACTAATGAAAAACTGTTTTTT.

This chain links TRBV25-1 with TRBJ1-6, with D possibly matching TRBD1 (5 bases). The germline gives CDR1 MGHDK, CDR2 SYGVNS. The germline V and J ends were trimmed by 8 bases and 8 bases, with 16 bases remaining between them. This CDR3 region has 14 residues. The CDR3 bases are TGTGCCAGCGTCCTGGGGGGTACGGATTCACCCCTCCACTTT. It codes for CASVLGGTDSPLHF.

This clone showed up just a few times. The chain links TRBV6-5 to TRBJ1-2; 8 bases line up with TRBD1. V was pared by 4 bases and J by 5 bases, with 3 bases of the junction left unmatched. Germline V lookup: CDR1 MNHEY, CDR2 SVGAGI. The CDR3 spans 13 residues. The CDR3 protein is CASSLDRVYGYTF. The CDR3 coding sequence is TGTGCCAGCAGTTTGGACAGGGTTTATGGCTACACCTTC.

The chain couples TRBV30 to TRBJ1-1; 7 nucleotides line up with TRBD1. CDR3 length: 15 amino acids. Germline trimming cut 3 bases from V and 5 bases from J; bases unmatched to any gene: 12. The germline CDR1 and CDR2 sequences are GTSNPN and SVGIG (reference sequence). CDR3 sequence reads: CAWRSGTQGVTEAFF. Written as DNA, the CDR3 is TGTGCCTGGAGGTCCGGGACCCAGGGGGTGACTGAAGCTTTCTTT. Using reference TRBV30 and TRBJ1-1 for the parts outside the CDR3, the full variable domain is SQTIHQWPATLVQPVGSPLSLECTVEGTSNPNLYWYRQAAGRGLQLLFYSVGIGQISSEVPQNLSASRPQDRQFILSSKKLLLSDSGFYLCAWRSGTQGVTEAFFGQGTRLTVV.

The chain links TRBV29-1 to TRBJ1-4; D remains unclear. The CDR3 contains 12 residues. The V end lost 4 bases, the J end lost 10 bases, and 13 bases lay between the germline ends. The germline V gene has CDR1 SQVTM and CDR2 ANQGSEA. This CDR3 is CSVVGGDGKLFF. The CDR3 nucleotides are TGCAGCGTTGTAGGAGGAGATGGAAAACTGTTTTTT.

The V and J genes are TRBV30 and TRBJ1-2, with 7 bases aligning to TRBD1. This CDR3 has 12 residues. Germline CDR1 GTSNPN, CDR2 SVGIG (reference sequence). With 3 bases clipped from V and 8 bases from J, the junction kept 6 bases outside the gene matches. The CDR3 region is CAWRPTGLGYTF. As DNA, the CDR3 is TGTGCCTGGAGGCCGACAGGGCTGGGCTACACCTTC.

This chain uses TRBV7-3 with TRBJ2-5; D unresolved. V gave up 2 bases and J gave up 5 bases, with 12 bases separating them. This CDR3 has 14 residues. The V gene's germline CDR1 is SGHTA and CDR2 FQGTGA. CDR3 nucleotide sequence: TGTGCCAGCAGCTTATCCCCGATGGGGGAGACCCAGTACTTC. Residues: CASSLSPMGETQYF.

This clone was picked up a small number of times. This chain joins TRBV7-2 and TRBJ2-6; D gene unclear. Trimming cost V 2 bases and J 0 bases, with 2 bases left between them. Per germline, CDR1 SGHTA and CDR2 FQGNSA. The CDR3 runs 14 residues. Here the CDR3 DNA reads TGTGCCAGCAGCTTAAGCTCTGGGGCCAACGTCCTGACTTTC. It yields the protein CASSLSSGANVLTF.

The chain joins TRBV6-1 to TRBJ2-2; tentatively, D is TRBD1 (6 bases). Germline CDR1 and CDR2: MNHNS and SASEGT. This CDR3 spans 14 amino acids. Trimming cost V 3 bases and J 4 bases, with 9 bases left between them. The CDR3 sequence is CASSDRGPTGELFF. In nucleotides, the CDR3 is TGTGCCAGCAGTGACAGGGGACCCACCGGGGAGCTGTTTTTT.

The V gene is TRBV30, the J gene TRBJ1-1, with D unclear. Trimming removed 2 bases from V and 3 bases from J, with 10 bases in between. CDR3 length: 13 amino acids. CDR1 and CDR2 from the germline V gene are GTSNPN and SVGIG (reference sequence). This chain's CDR3 is CAWSPDTYTEAFF. As DNA, the CDR3 is TGTGCCTGGAGTCCCGATACGTACACTGAAGCTTTCTTT.

The CDR3 is CASSSGTAKNQPQHF. The CDR3 DNA reads as TGTGCCAGCAGCTCCGGGACCGCGAAGAATCAGCCCCAGCATTTT. The chain recombines TRBV7-2 with TRBJ1-5; tentative D call: TRBD1 (5 bases). The CDR3 has 15 residues. Trimming shortened V by 4 bases and J by 4 bases, and 14 bases separated the two germline ends. Germline values: CDR1 SGHTA, CDR2 FQGNSA.

V usage is TRBV29-1 and J usage is TRBJ2-3; D gene uncertain. CDR1 and CDR2 (germline): SQVTM, ANQGSEA. There are 13 residues in the CDR3. V was trimmed by 5 bases and J by 0 bases, leaving 9 bases between them. The CDR3 is CSVSSPSTDTQYF. Here the CDR3 DNA reads TGCAGCGTTTCCAGTCCTAGCACAGATACGCAGTATTTT.

The V gene is TRBV4-1, the J gene TRBJ2-1; maybe TRBD1 (5 bases). The V end was cut by 2 bases, the J end by 2 bases, with 13 bases between. This CDR3 spans 16 amino acids. Germline V lookup: CDR1 MGHRA, CDR2 YSYEKL. The CDR3 here is CASSQRVTETYNEQFF. As DNA, the CDR3 is TGCGCCAGCAGCCAAAGGGTGACAGAGACCTACAATGAGCAGTTCTTC.

This rearrangement joins TRBV5-1 to TRBJ2-7; D is uncertain. Per the germline V gene, CDR1 is SGHRS and CDR2 is YFSETQ. V lost 2 bases and J 5 bases, leaving 5 bases between the germline ends. CDR3 size: 11 residues. CDR3 sequence (DNA): TGCGCCAGCAGCTTCCGGAACGAGCAGTACTTC. Amino acids: CASSFRNEQYF.

This clone has just a few counts. The rearrangement uses TRBV29-1 and TRBJ1-5; 8 positions match TRBD1. The V segment lost 6 bases and the J segment 1 base; nucleotides outside the gene matches: 5. Looked up from germline, CDR1 is SQVTM and CDR2 is ANQGSEA. CDR3 length: 14 amino acids. CDR3 in amino acids: CSVRTGLSNQPQHF. In DNA form, the CDR3 reads TGCAGCGTGCGGACAGGGCTGAGCAATCAGCCCCAGCATTTT.

This clone was found a few times. V and J are TRBV9 and TRBJ1-2; D perhaps matches TRBD1 (6 bases). CDR1 and CDR2 from the germline V gene are SGDLS and YYNGEE. The CDR3 runs 13 residues. Trimming cost V 4 bases and J 6 bases, with 13 bases left between them. The DNA for the CDR3 is TGTGCCAGCAGCCGAAGGGGGTGGGATGGCTACACCTTC. This translates into CASSRRGWDGYTF.

The chain recombines TRBV29-1 with TRBJ1-1; D may be TRBD1 (5 bases). CDR1 and CDR2 (germline): SQVTM, ANQGSEA. This CDR3 has 15 amino acids. With 4 bases removed from V and 1 base from J, the gap between germline ends came to 16 bases. The CDR3 DNA follows: TGCAGCGTTGGACTGGGAGGGGTACCGAACACTGAAGCTTTCTTT. Translated: CSVGLGGVPNTEAFF.

The chain links TRBV20-1 to TRBJ1-2; D not certain. This CDR3 contains 9 residues. From germline, CDR1 is DFQATT and CDR2 SNEGSKA (reference sequence). Trimming took off 5 bases at V and 6 bases at J, with 4 bases between the two ends. The CDR3 DNA sequence: TGCAGTGCTGGGGATGGCTACACCTTC. Translating gives CSAGDGYTF.

This chain links TRBV7-9 with TRBJ2-5; maybe TRBD2 (6 bases). V lost 5 bases and J 5 bases, leaving 12 bases between the germline ends. This CDR3 has 13 residues. Germline V gives CDR1 SEHNR, CDR2 FQNEAQ (reference sequence). CDR3 nucleotides: TGTGCCAGCAGCCCCTCGGGAGTGGAGACCCAGTACTTC. Amino acid sequence: CASSPSGVETQYF.

This chain connects TRBV5-1 to TRBJ1-1; weak D call: TRBD1 (5 bases). V lost 4 bases and J lost 3, with 13 bases in between. The CDR3 is 14 amino acids. Germline V gene sequence: CDR1 SGHRS, CDR2 YFSETQ. CDR3 loop: CASSLNRWDTEAFF. The CDR3 DNA is TGCGCCAGCAGCCTAAACAGGTGGGACACTGAAGCTTTCTTT.

This clone was counted between two and nine times. The sample carries other DNA sequences with the same CDR3. The CDR3 protein is CAWSLGDTQYF. The DNA of the CDR3 is TGTGCCTGGAGTTTGGGGGATACGCAGTATTTT. The chain has TRBV30 and TRBJ2-3; no clear D. Germline V gene lookup returns CDR1 GTSNPN and CDR2 SVGIG (reference sequence). V lost 2 bases and J lost 6, with 6 bases in between. This CDR3 has 11 amino acids.

The rearrangement uses TRBV5-1 and TRBJ2-3; D assignment may be TRBD1 or TRBD2 (5 bases each). The CDR3 is made up of 15 amino acids. Between the trimmed V and J ends, which lost 0 bases and 2 bases, there was a span of 10 bases. Germline lookup yields CDR1 SGHRS and CDR2 YFSETQ. CDR3 in DNA: TGCGCCAGCAGCTTGGCCAGGGACCACACAGATACGCAGTATTTT. Translated, it gives CASSLARDHTDTQYF.